A single sample is the source of the 9 T cell receptor beta chains below, sequenced in a study of blood T cell repertoires in COVID-19. Assay: immunoSEQ multiplex PCR; the TCRdb copy retains only in-frame clones and omits some. The sample gives about 36,000 clones, roughly 87% of which show up once; 20% to 25% is in the top ten. The specimen sequenced was peripheral blood. These receptors all stem from a man aged 55-75 years with acute or convalescent COVID-19.

The chain carries TRBV6-1 and TRBJ2-5, with a tentative D call TRBD1 (5 bases). Germline loops: CDR1 MNHNS, CDR2 SASEGT. V gave up 1 base and J gave up 0 bases, with 9 bases separating them. This CDR3 contains 15 residues. The CDR3 is CASSEGGRYQETQYF. The CDR3, as DNA: TGTGCCAGCAGTGAAGGGGGCAGGTACCAAGAGACCCAGTACTTC.

This rearrangement joins TRBV28 to TRBJ2-7; possibly TRBD1 for D (6 bases). CDR1 MDHEN and CDR2 SYDVKM come from the germline V gene. The length of the CDR3 is 14 residues. V lost 7 bases and J 2 bases, leaving 15 bases between the germline ends. The CDR3 here is CASNIPGQPYEQYF. CDR3 nucleotides: TGTGCCAGCAACATACCTGGACAGCCCTACGAGCAGTACTTC.

This chain uses TRBV18 with TRBJ1-6, with 8 bases lining up with TRBD1. This CDR3 is 18 amino acids long. The germline gives CDR1 KGHSH, CDR2 LQKENI. V shed 3 bases and J 2 bases; nucleotides not matched to a gene: 9. The CDR3 sequence: CASSPDGQGSTYNSPLHF. The CDR3 DNA sequence: TGTGCCAGCTCACCGGATGGACAGGGCTCCACCTATAATTCACCCCTCCACTTT. Together with reference TRBV18 and TRBJ1-6, the CDR3 gives the full variable domain: NAGVMQNPRHLVRRRGQEARLRCSPMKGHSHVYWYRQLPEEGLKFMVYLQKENIIDESGMPKERFSAEFPKEGPSILRIQQVVRGDSAAYFCASSPDGQGSTYNSPLHFGNGTRLTVT.

CDR3 sequence: CASSLDRESPLHF. CDR3 sequence (DNA): TGTGCCAGCAGCCTAGATCGGGAATCACCCCTCCACTTT. This chain uses TRBV7-9 with TRBJ1-6; unclear D gene. Trimming shortened V by 5 bases and J by 10 bases, and 12 bases separated the two germline ends. The CDR3 sequence is 13 residues long. CDR1 is SEHNR, CDR2 FQNEAQ, per germline (reference sequence).

The V and J genes are TRBV15 and TRBJ2-7; TRBD1 aligns across 10 bases. This CDR3 region has 14 residues. Trimming at V came to 4 bases and at J to 5 bases, leaving 5 bases not matched to a gene. Germline CDR1 reads LNHNV; CDR2 reads YYDKDF (reference sequence). CDR3 coding DNA: TGTGCCACCAGCACGGACAGGGGGAGGGACGAGCAGTACTTC. Its translation is CATSTDRGRDEQYF.

The chain employs TRBV19 and TRBJ2-7; 14 bases are shared with TRBD2. V was pared by 6 bases and J by 0 bases, with 1 base of the junction left unmatched. Germline assignment: CDR1 LNHDA and CDR2 SQIVND (reference sequence). The CDR3 runs to 15 residues. The CDR3 region is CASRGLAGGSYEQYF. The CDR3 DNA follows: TGTGCCAGTAGAGGACTAGCGGGGGGCTCCTACGAGCAGTACTTC.

The chain carries TRBV6-2 or TRBV6-3 and TRBJ2-3; D perhaps matches TRBD2 (5 bases). The CDR3 sequence is 18 residues long. CDR1 MNHEY and CDR2 SVGEGT come from the germline V gene. V shed 3 bases and J shed 2 bases, with 21 bases lying between them. The CDR3 region is CASSYGGGRRVSTDTQYF. DNA of the CDR3: TGTGCCAGCAGTTATGGAGGCGGGCGACGGGTCTCCACAGATACGCAGTATTTT.

J is TRBJ1-3 and V is TRBV18, with TRBD1 identical over 11 bases. The germline V gene has CDR1 KGHSH and CDR2 LQKENI. The CDR3 has 16 residues. After removal of 0 bases from V and 3 bases from J, the junction contained 1 base not matched to a gene. In nucleotides, the CDR3 is TGTGCCAGCTCACCACCGGACAGGGGGCTTGGAAACACCATATATTTT. Residues: CASSPPDRGLGNTIYF.

The chain uses TRBV6-4 and TRBJ2-7; no clear D. CDR3 length equals 13 residues. Germline V CDR1 and CDR2: MRHNA, SNTAGT. V was trimmed by 4 bases and J by 3 bases, leaving 10 bases between them. CDR3 DNA: TGTGCCAGCAGTGTAAATTTCGGCTACGAGCAGTACTTC. Translation: CASSVNFGYEQYF.